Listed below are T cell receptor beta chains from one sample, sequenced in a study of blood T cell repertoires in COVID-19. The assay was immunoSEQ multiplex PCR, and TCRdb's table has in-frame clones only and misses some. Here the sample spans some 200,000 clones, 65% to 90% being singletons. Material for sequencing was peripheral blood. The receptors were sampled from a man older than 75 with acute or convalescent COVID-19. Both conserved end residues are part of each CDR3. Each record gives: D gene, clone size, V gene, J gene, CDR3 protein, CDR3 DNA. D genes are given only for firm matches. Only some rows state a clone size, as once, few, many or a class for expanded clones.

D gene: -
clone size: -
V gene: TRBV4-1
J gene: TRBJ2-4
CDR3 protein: CASSLREGANIQYF
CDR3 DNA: TGCGCCAGCAGCCTCCGGGAGGGGGCGAACATTCAGTACTTC

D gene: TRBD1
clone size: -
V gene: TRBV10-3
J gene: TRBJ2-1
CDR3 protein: CAISGMGQGFAYNEQFF
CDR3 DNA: TGTGCCATCAGTGGGATGGGACAGGGGTTCGCCTACAATGAGCAGTTCTTC

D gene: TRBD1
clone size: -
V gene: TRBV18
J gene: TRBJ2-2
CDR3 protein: CASSQGQTGITGELFF
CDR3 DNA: TGTGCCAGCTCACAGGGACAGACGGGCATTACCGGGGAGCTGTTTTTT

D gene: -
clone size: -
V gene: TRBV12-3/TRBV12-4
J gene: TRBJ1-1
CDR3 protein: CASRSTGSAAFF
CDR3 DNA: TGTGCCAGCAGGTCGACGGGATCGGCGGCTTTCTTT

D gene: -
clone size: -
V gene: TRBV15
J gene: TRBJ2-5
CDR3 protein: CATSRDDWRNQETQYF
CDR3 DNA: TGTGCCACCAGCAGAGATGATTGGAGAAATCAAGAGACCCAGTACTTC

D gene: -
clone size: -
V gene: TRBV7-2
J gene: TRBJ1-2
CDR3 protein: CASSLGGGGDYGYTF
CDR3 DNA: TGTGCCAGCAGCTTAGGGGGCGGGGGTGACTATGGCTACACCTTC

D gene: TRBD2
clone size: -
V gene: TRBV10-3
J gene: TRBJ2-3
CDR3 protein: CAIGTSGFTDTQYF
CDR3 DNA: TGTGCCATCGGGACTAGCGGGTTCACAGATACGCAGTATTTT

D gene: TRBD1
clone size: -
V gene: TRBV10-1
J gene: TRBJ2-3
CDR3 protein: CASSEGTGGTDTQYF
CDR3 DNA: TGCGCCAGCAGTGAGGGGACAGGGGGTACAGATACGCAGTATTTT

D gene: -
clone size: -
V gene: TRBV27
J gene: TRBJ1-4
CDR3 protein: CASRSHGGNEKLFF
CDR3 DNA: TGTGCCAGCAGATCACACGGAGGTAATGAAAAACTGTTTTTT

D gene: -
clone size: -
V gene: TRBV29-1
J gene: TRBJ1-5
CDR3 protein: CRDRTDRNQPQHF
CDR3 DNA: TGCAGGGATCGGACAGACCGCAATCAGCCCCAGCATTTT

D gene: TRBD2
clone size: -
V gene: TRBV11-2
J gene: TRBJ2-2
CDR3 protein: CASSQRSGRAFTGELFF
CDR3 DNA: TGTGCCAGCAGCCAACGGAGCGGGAGGGCCTTCACCGGGGAGCTGTTTTTT

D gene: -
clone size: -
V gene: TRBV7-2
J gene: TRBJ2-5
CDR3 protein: CASSLAGGGETQYF
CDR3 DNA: TGTGCCAGCAGCTTAGCTGGCGGCGGAGAGACCCAGTACTTC

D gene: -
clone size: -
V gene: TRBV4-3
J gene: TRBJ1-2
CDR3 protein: CASSPEGLRGTNYGYTF
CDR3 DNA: TGCGCCAGCAGCCCAGAAGGGCTGCGAGGGACTAACTATGGCTACACCTTC

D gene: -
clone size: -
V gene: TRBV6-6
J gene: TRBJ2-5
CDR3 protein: CASSYDGGETQYF
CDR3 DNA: TGTGCCAGCAGTTACGACGGGGGAGAGACCCAGTACTTC

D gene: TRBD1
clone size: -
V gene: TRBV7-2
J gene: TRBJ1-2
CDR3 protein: CASSSGTGGRRGYTF
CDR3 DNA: TGTGCCAGCAGCTCAGGGACAGGGGGCCGGAGAGGCTACACCTTC

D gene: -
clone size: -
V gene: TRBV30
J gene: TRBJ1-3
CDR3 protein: CAWSLGGDTIYF
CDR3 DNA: TGTGCCTGGAGTCTGGGAGGGGACACCATATATTTT

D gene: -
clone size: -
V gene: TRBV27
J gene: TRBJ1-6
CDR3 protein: CASSLSQGSSPLHF
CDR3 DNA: TGTGCCAGCAGTTTATCGCAGGGTAGTTCACCCCTCCACTTT

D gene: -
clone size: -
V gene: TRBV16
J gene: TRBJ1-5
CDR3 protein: CASSQYRMNQHF
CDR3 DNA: TGTGCCAGCAGCCAATACAGAATGAACCAGCATTTT

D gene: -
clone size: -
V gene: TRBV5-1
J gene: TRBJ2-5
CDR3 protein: CASSRIAGRETQYF
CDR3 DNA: TGCGCCAGCAGCCGAATCGCCGGTCGGGAGACCCAGTACTTC

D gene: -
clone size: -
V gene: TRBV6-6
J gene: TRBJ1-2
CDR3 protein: CASRTDTYGYTF
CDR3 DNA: TGTGCCAGCAGGACAGATACCTATGGCTACACCTTC

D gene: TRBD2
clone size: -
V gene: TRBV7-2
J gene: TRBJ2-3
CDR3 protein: CASSLGWLAGGGDTQYF
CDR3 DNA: TGTGCCAGCAGCTTAGGGTGGCTAGCGGGAGGGGGGGATACGCAGTATTTT

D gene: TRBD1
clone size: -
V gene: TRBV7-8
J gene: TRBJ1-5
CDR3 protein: CASSPRPLGTGGNNQPQHF
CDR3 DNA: TGTGCCAGCAGCCCCCGCCCCTTAGGGACAGGGGGGAACAATCAGCCCCAGCATTTT

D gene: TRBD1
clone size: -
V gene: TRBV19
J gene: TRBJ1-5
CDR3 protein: CASSTTGVYSNQPQHF
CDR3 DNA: TGTGCCAGTAGTACTACAGGGGTTTATAGCAATCAGCCCCAGCATTTT

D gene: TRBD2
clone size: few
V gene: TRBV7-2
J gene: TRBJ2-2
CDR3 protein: CASSPRVAGAPGGELFF
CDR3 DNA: TGTGCCAGCAGCCCCAGGGTAGCGGGAGCGCCGGGCGGGGAGCTGTTTTTT

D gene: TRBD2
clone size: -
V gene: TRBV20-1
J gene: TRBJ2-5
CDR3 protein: CSASRTSGQETQYF
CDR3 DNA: TGCAGTGCTAGTCGGACTAGCGGCCAAGAGACCCAGTACTTC

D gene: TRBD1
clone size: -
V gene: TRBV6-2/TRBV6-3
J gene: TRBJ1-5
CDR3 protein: CASSYPADREAGSSNQPQHF
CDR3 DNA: TGTGCCAGCAGTTACCCGGCGGACAGGGAAGCAGGGAGTAGCAATCAGCCCCAGCATTTT

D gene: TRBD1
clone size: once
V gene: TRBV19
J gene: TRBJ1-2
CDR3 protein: CASVQGGIGYTF
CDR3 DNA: TGTGCCAGTGTACAGGGGGGGATTGGCTACACCTTC

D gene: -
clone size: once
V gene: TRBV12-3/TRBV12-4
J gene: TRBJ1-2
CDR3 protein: CASSFDSDYGYTF
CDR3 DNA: TGTGCCAGCAGTTTCGACAGCGACTATGGCTACACCTTC

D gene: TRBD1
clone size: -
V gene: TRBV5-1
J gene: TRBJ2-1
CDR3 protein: CASSSTGGIDNEQFF
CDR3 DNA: TGCGCCAGCAGCTCGACAGGGGGGATAGACAATGAGCAGTTCTTC

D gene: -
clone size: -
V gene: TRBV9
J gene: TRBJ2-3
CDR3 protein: CASSARAADTQYF
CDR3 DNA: TGTGCCAGCAGCGCGCGGGCGGCTGATACGCAGTATTTT

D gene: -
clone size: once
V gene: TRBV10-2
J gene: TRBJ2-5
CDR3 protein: CASSESLSPGLQETQYF
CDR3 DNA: TGCGCCAGCAGTGAGTCTCTTTCACCAGGGCTCCAGGAGACCCAGTACTTC

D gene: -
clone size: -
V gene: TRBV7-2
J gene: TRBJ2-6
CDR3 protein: CASSLGGQSGANVLTF
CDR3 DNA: TGTGCCAGCAGCTTAGGAGGACAGTCTGGGGCCAACGTCCTGACTTTC

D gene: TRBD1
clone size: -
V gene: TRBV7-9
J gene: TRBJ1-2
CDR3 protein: CASSYYRGHGYTF
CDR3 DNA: TGTGCCAGCAGCTATTACAGGGGACATGGCTACACCTTC

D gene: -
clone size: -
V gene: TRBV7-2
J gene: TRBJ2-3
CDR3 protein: CASSPYSTDTQYF
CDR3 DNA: TGTGCCAGCAGCCCCTACTCCACAGATACGCAGTATTTT

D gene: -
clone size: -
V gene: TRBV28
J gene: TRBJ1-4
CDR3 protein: CASSTEAQGRGKLFF
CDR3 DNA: TGTGCCAGCAGCACGGAGGCTCAAGGGAGGGGAAAACTGTTTTTT

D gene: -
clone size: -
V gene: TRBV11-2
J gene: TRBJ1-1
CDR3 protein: CASSLVAGWMNTEAFF
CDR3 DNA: TGTGCCAGCAGCTTAGTGGCAGGGTGGATGAACACTGAAGCTTTCTTT

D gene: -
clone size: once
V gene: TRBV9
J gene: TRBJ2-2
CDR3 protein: CASSVLDSANTGELFF
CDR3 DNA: TGTGCCAGCAGCGTATTGGATAGCGCGAACACCGGGGAGCTGTTTTTT

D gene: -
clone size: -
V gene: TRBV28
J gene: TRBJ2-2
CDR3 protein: CASSIPRGTGELFF
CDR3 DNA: TGTGCCAGCAGTATACCCCGGGGCACCGGGGAGCTGTTTTTT

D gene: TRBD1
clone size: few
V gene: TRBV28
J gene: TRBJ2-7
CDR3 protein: CASSPPGQGAGYEQYF
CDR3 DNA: TGTGCCAGCAGTCCCCCGGGACAGGGGGCAGGGTACGAGCAGTACTTC

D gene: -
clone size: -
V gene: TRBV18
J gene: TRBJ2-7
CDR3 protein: CASSPDRPPSYEQYF
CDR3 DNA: TGTGCCAGCTCGCCTGACAGGCCCCCTTCCTACGAGCAGTACTTC

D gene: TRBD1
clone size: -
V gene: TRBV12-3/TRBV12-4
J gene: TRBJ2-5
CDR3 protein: CASSATGGETQYF
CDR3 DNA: TGTGCCAGCAGTGCGACAGGGGGGGAGACCCAGTACTTC

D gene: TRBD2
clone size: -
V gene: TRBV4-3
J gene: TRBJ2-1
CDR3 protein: CASSQESGGAYNEQFF
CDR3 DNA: TGCGCCAGCAGCCAGGAAAGCGGGGGAGCTTACAATGAGCAGTTCTTC

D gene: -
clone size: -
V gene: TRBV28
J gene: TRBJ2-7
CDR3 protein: CASMSGSGISYEQYF
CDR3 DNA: TGTGCCAGCATGAGTGGGAGCGGAATATCCTACGAGCAGTACTTC

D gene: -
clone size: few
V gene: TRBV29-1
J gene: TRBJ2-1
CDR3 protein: CSGDTGTKRHEQFF
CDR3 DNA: TGCAGCGGTGACACCGGGACAAAACGCCACGAGCAGTTCTTC

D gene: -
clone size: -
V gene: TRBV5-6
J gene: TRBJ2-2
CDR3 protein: CASSLSTSRAGTGELFF
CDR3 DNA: TGTGCCAGCAGCTTGTCGACAAGCAGGGCGGGAACCGGGGAGCTGTTTTTT

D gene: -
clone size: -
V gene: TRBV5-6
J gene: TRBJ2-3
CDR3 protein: CASSPLPGVIPDTQYF
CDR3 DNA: TGTGCCAGCAGCCCCCTCCCAGGGGTTATTCCAGATACGCAGTATTTT

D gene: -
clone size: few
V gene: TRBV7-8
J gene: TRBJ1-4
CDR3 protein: CASRGVGLATNEKLFF
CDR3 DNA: TGTGCCAGCAGGGGAGTCGGGCTGGCAACTAATGAAAAACTGTTTTTT

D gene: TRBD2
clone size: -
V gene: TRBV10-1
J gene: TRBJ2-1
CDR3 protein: CASSEGGLAGGNEQFF
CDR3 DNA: TGCGCCAGCAGTGAGGGAGGACTAGCGGGAGGCAATGAGCAGTTCTTC